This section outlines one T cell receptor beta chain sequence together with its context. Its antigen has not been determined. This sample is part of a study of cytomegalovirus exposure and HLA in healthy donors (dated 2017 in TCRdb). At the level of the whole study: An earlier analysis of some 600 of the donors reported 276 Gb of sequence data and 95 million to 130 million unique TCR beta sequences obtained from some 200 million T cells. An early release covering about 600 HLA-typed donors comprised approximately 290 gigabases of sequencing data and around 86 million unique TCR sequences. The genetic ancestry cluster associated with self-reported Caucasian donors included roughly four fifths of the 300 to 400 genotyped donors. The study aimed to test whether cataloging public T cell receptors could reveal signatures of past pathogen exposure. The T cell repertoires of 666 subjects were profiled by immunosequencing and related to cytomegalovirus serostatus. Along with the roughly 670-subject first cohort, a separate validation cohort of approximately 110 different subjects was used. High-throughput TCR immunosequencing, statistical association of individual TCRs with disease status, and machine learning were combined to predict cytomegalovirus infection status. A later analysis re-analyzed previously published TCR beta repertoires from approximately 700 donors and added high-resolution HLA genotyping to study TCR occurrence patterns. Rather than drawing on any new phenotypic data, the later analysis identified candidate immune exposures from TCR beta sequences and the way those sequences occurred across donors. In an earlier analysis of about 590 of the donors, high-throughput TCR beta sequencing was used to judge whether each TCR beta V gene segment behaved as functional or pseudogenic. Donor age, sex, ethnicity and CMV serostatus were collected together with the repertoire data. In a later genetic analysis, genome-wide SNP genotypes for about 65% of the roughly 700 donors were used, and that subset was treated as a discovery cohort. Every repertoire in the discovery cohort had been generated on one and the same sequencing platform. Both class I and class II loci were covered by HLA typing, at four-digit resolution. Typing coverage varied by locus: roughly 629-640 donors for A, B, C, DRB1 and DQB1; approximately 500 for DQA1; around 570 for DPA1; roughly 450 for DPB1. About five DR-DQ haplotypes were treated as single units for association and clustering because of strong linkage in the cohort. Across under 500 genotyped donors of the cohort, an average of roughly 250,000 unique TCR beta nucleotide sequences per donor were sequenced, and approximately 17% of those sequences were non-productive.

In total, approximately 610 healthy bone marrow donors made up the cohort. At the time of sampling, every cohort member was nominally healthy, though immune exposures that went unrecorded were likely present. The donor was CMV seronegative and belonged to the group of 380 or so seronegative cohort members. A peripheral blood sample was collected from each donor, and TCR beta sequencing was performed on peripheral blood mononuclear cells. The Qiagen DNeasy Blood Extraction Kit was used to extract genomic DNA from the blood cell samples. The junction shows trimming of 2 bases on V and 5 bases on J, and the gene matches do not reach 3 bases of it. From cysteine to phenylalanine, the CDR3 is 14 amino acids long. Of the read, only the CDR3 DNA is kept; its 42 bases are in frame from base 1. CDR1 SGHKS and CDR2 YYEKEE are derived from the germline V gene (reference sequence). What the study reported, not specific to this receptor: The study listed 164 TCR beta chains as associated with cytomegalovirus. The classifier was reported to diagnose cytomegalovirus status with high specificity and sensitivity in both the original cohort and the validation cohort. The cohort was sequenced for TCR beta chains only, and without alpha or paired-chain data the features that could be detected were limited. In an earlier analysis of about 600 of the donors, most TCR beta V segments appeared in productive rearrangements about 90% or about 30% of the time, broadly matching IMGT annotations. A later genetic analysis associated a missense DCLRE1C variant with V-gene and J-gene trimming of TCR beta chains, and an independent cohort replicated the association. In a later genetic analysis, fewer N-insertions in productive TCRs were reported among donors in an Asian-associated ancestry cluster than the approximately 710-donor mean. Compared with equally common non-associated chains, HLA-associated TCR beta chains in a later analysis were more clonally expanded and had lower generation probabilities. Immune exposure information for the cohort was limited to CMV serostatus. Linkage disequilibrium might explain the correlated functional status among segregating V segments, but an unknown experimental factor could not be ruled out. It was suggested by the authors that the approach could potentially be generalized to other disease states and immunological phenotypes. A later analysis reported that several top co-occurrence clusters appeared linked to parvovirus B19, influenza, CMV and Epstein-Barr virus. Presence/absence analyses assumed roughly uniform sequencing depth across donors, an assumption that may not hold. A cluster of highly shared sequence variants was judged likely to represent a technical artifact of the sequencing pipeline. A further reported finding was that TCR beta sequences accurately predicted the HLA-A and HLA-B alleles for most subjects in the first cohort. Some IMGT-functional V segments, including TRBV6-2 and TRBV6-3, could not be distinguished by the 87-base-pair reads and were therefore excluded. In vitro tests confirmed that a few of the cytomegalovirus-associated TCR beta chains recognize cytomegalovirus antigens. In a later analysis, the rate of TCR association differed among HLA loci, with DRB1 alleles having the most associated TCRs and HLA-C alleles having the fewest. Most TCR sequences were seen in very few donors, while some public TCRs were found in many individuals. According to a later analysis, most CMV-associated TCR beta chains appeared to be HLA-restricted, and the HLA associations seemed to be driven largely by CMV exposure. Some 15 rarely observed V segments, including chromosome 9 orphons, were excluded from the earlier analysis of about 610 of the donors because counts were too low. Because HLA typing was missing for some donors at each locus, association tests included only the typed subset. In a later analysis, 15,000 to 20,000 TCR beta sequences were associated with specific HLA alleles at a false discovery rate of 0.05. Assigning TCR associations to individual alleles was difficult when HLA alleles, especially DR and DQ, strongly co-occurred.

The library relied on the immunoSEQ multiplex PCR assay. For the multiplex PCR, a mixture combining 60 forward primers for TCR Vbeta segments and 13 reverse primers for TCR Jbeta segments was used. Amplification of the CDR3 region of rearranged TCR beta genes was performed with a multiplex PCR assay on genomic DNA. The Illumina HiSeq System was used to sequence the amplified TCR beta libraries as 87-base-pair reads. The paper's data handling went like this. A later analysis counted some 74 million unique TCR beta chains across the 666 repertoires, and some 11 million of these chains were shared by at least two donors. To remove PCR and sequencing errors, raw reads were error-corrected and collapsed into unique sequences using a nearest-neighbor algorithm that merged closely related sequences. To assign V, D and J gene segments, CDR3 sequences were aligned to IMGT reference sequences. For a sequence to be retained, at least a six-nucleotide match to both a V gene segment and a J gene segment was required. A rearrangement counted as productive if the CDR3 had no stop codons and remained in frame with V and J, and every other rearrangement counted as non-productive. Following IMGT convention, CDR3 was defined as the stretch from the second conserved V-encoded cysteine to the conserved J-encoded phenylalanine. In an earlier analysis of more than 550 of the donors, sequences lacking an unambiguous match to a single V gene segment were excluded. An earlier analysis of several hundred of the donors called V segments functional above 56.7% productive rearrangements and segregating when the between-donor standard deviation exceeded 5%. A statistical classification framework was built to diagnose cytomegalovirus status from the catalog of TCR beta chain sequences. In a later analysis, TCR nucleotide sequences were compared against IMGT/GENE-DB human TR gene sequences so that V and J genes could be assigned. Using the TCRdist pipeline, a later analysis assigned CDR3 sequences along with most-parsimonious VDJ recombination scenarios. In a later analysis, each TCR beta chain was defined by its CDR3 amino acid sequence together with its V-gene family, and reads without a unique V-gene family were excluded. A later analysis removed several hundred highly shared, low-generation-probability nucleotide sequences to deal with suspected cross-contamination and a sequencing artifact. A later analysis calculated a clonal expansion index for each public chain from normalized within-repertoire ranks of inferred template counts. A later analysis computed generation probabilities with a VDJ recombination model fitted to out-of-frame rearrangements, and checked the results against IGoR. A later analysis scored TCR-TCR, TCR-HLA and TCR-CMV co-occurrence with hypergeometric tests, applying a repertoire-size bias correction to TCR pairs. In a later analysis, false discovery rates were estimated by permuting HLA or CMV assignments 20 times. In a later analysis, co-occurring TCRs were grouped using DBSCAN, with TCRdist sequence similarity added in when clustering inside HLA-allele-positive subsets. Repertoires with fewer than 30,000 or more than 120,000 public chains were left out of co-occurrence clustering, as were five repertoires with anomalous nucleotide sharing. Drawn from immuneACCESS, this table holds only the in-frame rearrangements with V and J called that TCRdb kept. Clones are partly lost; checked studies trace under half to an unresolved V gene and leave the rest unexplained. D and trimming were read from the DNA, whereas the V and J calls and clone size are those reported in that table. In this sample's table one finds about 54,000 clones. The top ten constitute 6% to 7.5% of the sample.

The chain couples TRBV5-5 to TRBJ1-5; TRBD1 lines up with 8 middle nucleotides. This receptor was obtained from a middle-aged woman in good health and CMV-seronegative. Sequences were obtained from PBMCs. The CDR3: CASSFGTGDQPQHF. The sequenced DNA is TGTGCCAGCAGCTTCGGGACAGGTGATCAGCCCCAGCATTTT.